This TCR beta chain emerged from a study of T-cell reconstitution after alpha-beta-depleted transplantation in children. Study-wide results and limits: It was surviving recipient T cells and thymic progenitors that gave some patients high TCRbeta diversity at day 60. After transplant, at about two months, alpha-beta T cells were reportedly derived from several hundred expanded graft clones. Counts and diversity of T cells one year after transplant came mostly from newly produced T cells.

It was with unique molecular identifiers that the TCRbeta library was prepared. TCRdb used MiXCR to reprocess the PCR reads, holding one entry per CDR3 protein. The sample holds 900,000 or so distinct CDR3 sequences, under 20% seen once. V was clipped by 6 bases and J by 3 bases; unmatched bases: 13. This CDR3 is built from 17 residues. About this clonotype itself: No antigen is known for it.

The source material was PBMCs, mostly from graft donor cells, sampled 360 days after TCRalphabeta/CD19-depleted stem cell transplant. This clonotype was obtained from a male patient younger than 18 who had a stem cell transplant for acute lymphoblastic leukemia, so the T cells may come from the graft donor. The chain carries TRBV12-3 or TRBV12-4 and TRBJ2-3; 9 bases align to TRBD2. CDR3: CASSPSRAGGPTDTQYF. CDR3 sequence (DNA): TGTGCCAGCAGCCCCAGCCGCGCGGGAGGGCCGACAGATACGCAGTATTTT.